This note documents a single T cell receptor beta chain sequence. The data originate from a study of blood T cells in healthy people across ages. The overall study: Through template switching, about one barcoded beta molecule was captured per two T cells, as measured in model experiments.

It was with a sample-barcoded 5' primer and a J-beta primer mix that a second PCR of about 6 to 12 cycles was run. MiXCR, applied by TCRdb to the 5' RACE reads, yields one record per CDR3 protein. The data contain some 760,000 distinct CDR3 sequences, around 25% of them singletons. The CDR3 runs 17 residues. Per the germline V gene, CDR1 is SGHTA and CDR2 is FQGNSA. The same data also contributed to another study, on T cells of mothers and their children. That paper states: Every mother supplied over 8.5 million TCR beta CDR3 reads and every child a few million.

This sequence joins TRBV7-2 and TRBJ2-1, with TRBD2 matching over 7 bases. The end of the DNA fits TRBJ2-7 better, so the J call may be wrong. Sequences were obtained from blood. The source is a boy younger than 18 in good health. The CDR3, as DNA: TGTGCCAGCAGCTCCGACTTTGAAAGCGGGATCAGCTACGAGCAGTACTTC. This codes for CASSSDFESGISYEQYF.